This paragraph covers one T cell receptor beta chain sequence. The antigen this receptor binds is unknown. Per-base quality was not reported, and no clone a single base away is much larger than it. The cysteine opens and the phenylalanine closes a CDR3 of 16 amino acids. The kept DNA is CDR3 alone, 48 bases in frame from the first base. As encoded in the germline V gene, CDR1 is SGDLS while CDR2 is YYNGEE. Germline trimming amounts to 4 bases on V and 6 bases on J, with 13 as the count of junction bases outside the gene matches. The trial excluded patients who had a history of autoimmune disease or were on systemic immunosuppression. Peripheral blood for TCR sequencing was drawn from every dose cohort at baseline, at cycle 4 day 1 and at cycle 7 day 1. The samples were taken from a phase I, first-in-human, multicenter, open-label dose-escalation trial of ivuxolimab. Adults with locally advanced or metastatic melanoma, renal cell, hepatocellular, or head and neck squamous cell carcinoma were enrolled in the trial. Before TCR sequencing, CD4+ T cells and CD8+ T cells were sorted from peripheral blood as separate populations.

Genomic DNA was isolated from the sorted cells so that the TCRbeta CDR3 region could be sequenced. The immunoSEQ Assay was used for sequencing of TCRbeta CDR3 regions. TCRdb stores this immuneACCESS table with in-frame sequences only. Part of the clones is absent; in the studies checked, under half of the shortfall reflects unresolved V genes, and no reason is known for the rest. The sample records over 75,000 clones, 87% of which are singletons. Less than 1.5% of the sample is held by the ten biggest clonotypes. This entry comes from a study of OX40 agonist ivuxolimab in advanced cancers. At the level of the whole study: Ivuxolimab was a fully human IgG2 agonistic monoclonal antibody targeting the costimulatory receptor OX40 (CD134). Intravenous ivuxolimab was administered to patients every 2 weeks at six dose levels: 0.01, 0.1, 0.3, 1.5, 3 and 10 mg/kg. Among the roughly 50 dose-escalation patients, some 19 had hepatocellular carcinoma, 15 or so melanoma, 9 renal cell carcinoma and 9 head and neck cancer. A male proportion of 82.7% and a mean age of approximately 62 years, ranging from about 23 to 90, were recorded for the dose-escalation cohort. Prior anti-PD-1, anti-PD-L1 or anti-CTLA-4 therapy was permitted, and about two fifths of dose-escalation patients had received checkpoint inhibitors. Partial responses occurred in three dose-escalation patients, of whom one had hepatocellular carcinoma and two had cutaneous melanoma. The point of sequencing TCRbeta in the periphery was to test whether ivuxolimab changed TCR sequence diversity and drove clonal T-cell expansion. The paper covers the monotherapy dose-escalation part of the phase I ivuxolimab trial, which included N ≈ 52 patients. What the study reported, not specific to this receptor: In the 0.1-3.0 mg/kg groups, partial responders were among the patients with the lowest normalized peripheral clonal expansion, particularly in CD8+ T cells. On average, CD8+ T cells showed more expanded clones than CD4+ T cells after ivuxolimab. Which antigens the clonally expanded peripheral T cells were specific for was not determined. At doses from 0.1 to 3.0 mg/kg, clonal expansion was seen in both CD4+ and CD8+ blood T cells between baseline and week 6. Low levels of normalized T-cell clonal expansion were also seen in some nonresponding patients.

The sequenced sample was CD4+ or CD8+ T cells sorted from blood, obtained in a trial of the OX40 agonist ivuxolimab. This clonotype originated in an adult with an advanced solid tumor such as melanoma, head and neck, liver or kidney cancer. The sequence is built from TRBV9 and TRBJ2-3, and 8 bases in between align with TRBD2. The CDR3 here reads CASSSRAGESSDTQYF. The nucleotides are TGTGCCAGCAGCTCACGAGCGGGGGAAAGTTCGGATACGCAGTATTTT.